This TCR beta chain came from a study of cytomegalovirus exposure and HLA in healthy donors. Study outcomes and limitations: Cytomegalovirus association was assigned to 150 to 200 TCR beta chains. Accurate prediction of HLA-A and HLA-B alleles (for most subjects) was reportedly achieved from TCR beta sequences. Later analysis suggested links between common viral pathogens and several top significant clusters. Some V segments (TRBV6-2 and TRBV6-3 among them) were excluded as indistinguishable.

This clone was seen a few times. Its antigen is not identified. Germline lookup yields CDR1 MNHNS and CDR2 SASEGT. Unmatched junction bases numbered 5, after V lost 5 bases and J lost 4 bases. The CDR3 length is 14 residues. Primers included in the PCR were 60 Vbeta and 13 Jbeta primers. Assay: immunoSEQ multiplex PCR; the TCRdb copy retains only in-frame clones and omits some. The repertoire holds approximately 180,000 clones, with roughly 79% as singletons. This chain links TRBV6-1 with TRBJ1-1; 9 nucleotides align to TRBD1. This TCR was sampled from a woman aged 18-29 years in good health and CMV-seropositive. Sequencing was performed on PBMCs. CDR3 residues: CASSPGTGSTEAFF. The CDR3 DNA reads TGTGCCAGCAGTCCCGGGACAGGGTCCACTGAAGCTTTCTTT.